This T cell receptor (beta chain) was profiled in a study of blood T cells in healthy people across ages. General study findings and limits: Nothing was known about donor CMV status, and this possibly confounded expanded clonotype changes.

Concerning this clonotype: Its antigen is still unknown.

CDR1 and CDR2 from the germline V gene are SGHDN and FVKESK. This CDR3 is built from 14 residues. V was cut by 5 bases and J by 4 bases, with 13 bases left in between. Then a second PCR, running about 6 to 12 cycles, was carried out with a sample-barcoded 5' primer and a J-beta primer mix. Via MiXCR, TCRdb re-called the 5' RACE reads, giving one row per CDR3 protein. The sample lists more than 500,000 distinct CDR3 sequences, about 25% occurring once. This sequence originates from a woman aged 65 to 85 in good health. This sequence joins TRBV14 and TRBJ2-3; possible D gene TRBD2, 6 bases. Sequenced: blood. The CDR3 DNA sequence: TGTGCCAGCAGCGCGGACTGGGGGGCAGATACGCAGTATTTT. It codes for CASSADWGADTQYF.